What follows are 10 T cell receptor beta chains derived from one specimen sequenced in a study of CD8+ T cells in alopecia areata listed by TCRdb under 2018. Library preparation was by the immunoSEQ multiplex PCR assay. For TCR sequencing, RNA was extracted from every sample and reverse transcribed into cDNA to serve as template. TCRdb carries this immuneACCESS record with in-frame sequences only. Its versions omit some clonotypes, under half of them owing to an unresolved V gene in the studies checked, with the rest unexplained. This sample holds around 97,000 clones; around 50% were observed only once. 7.5% to 9% of the sample is held by the ten biggest clonotypes. The sequencing input was CD4+ T cells sorted from blood. These receptors all stem from a human donor in good health.

The chain is built from TRBV20-1 and TRBJ2-3; no clear D. Per the germline V gene, CDR1 is DFQATT and CDR2 is SNEGSKA (reference sequence). The CDR3 length is 11 residues. The CDR3 DNA reads as TGCAGCTCCCCTGGCGCAGATACGCAGTATTTT. It is translated as CSSPGADTQYF.

This rearrangement joins TRBV6-6 to TRBJ2-5; 8 bases align to TRBD2. Germline V gene data show CDR1 as MNHNY and CDR2 as SVGAGI (reference sequence). The CDR3 consists of 15 residues. Trimming removed 5 bases from V and 2 bases from J; junction bases left unmatched: 7. Written as DNA, the CDR3 is TGTGCCAGCAGTGGCCAGCGGGGGCGGCAAGAGACCCAGTACTTC. This gives the protein CASSGQRGRQETQYF.

This clone was seen once. This sequence joins TRBV4-1 and TRBJ1-1, with D unresolved. V lost 3 bases, J lost 7 bases, and 6 bases lay in between. This CDR3 contains 11 residues. In germline, CDR1 is MGHRA, CDR2 YSYEKL. The CDR3 loop reads CASSQAGEAFF. CDR3 sequence (DNA): TGCGCCAGCAGCCAGGCGGGTGAAGCTTTCTTT.

This clone was detected only once. This chain uses TRBV29-1 with TRBJ2-5, with 7 nucleotides matching TRBD2. The CDR3 covers 15 residues. Unmatched junction bases numbered 12, after V lost 6 bases and J lost 2 bases. Germline CDR1 reads SQVTM; CDR2 reads ANQGSEA. This chain's CDR3 is CSVRLGGGPQETQYF. The CDR3, as DNA: TGCAGCGTAAGACTCGGCGGGGGACCTCAAGAGACCCAGTACTTC.

Points on this clone: Sequence at one end of the junction differs from germline and may be a read error. This chain uses TRBV29-1 with TRBJ2-1, with 9 nucleotides matching TRBD1. The CDR3 has 11 residues. CDR1 and CDR2 (germline): SQVTM, ANQGSEA. For the CDR3, the DNA is TGCAGCGTCGACGGGGACAGGGCCCACATCTTC. Encoded protein: CSVDGDRAHIF.

This clone was counted a single time. This chain joins TRBV29-1 and TRBJ1-5; D unresolved. Germline V gene data show CDR1 as SQVTM and CDR2 as ANQGSEA. V was pared by 6 bases and J by 0 bases, with 9 bases between. The CDR3 is made up of 13 amino acids. The CDR3 DNA reads as TGCAGCGTGGGGTGGTTTAGCAATCAGCCCCAGCATTTT. Translating it yields CSVGWFSNQPQHF.

The genes are TRBV7-6 and TRBJ2-5, with D possibly being TRBD1 (6 bases). V gave up 0 bases and J gave up 7 bases, with 21 bases separating them. CDR3 length: 17 residues. The V gene's germline CDR1 is SGHVS and CDR2 FNYEAQ. CDR3 loop: CASSLARPGHLSGTQYF. CDR3 bases: TGTGCCAGCAGCTTAGCCCGACCGGGACACCTTTCGGGGACCCAGTACTTC. Together with reference TRBV7-6 and TRBJ2-5, the CDR3 gives the full variable domain: GAGVSQSPRYKVTKRGQDVALRCDPISGHVSLYWYRQALGQGPEFLTYFNYEAQQDKSGLPNDRFSAERPEGSISTLTIQRTEQRDSAMYRCASSLARPGHLSGTQYFGPGTRLLVL.

Comments on this clone: Other DNA variants within this sample encode the same CDR3. The rearrangement links TRBV25-1 to TRBJ1-2, with 8 nucleotides matching TRBD1. Germline loops: CDR1 MGHDK, CDR2 SYGVNS. The trim removed 4 bases at V and 8 bases at J, leaving 3 bases unmatched. The CDR3 sequence is 12 residues long. CDR3 in DNA: TGTGCCAGCAGTGGCGACAGGGGCGGCTACACCTTC. It encodes CASSGDRGGYTF.

Only a few counts were recorded for this clone. The chain employs TRBV5-1 and TRBJ2-5; TRBD1 aligns across 7 bases. The V segment lost 1 base and the J segment 5 bases; nucleotides outside the gene matches: 8. The CDR3 is 15 amino acids. CDR1 is SGHRS, CDR2 YFSETQ, per germline. This CDR3 reads CASSLLGTEGETQYF. Here the CDR3 DNA reads TGCGCCAGCAGCTTGCTCGGGACAGAGGGTGAGACCCAGTACTTC.

CDR3 sequence reads: CASSVAQTNTGELFF. The DNA for the CDR3 is TGTGCCAGCAGTGTGGCACAGACGAACACCGGGGAGCTGTTTTTT. This rearrangement joins TRBV2 to TRBJ2-2; D not certain. The germline gives CDR1 SNHLY, CDR2 FYNNEI. V gave up 4 bases and J gave up 0 bases, with 9 bases separating them. The CDR3 contains 15 residues.